This T cell receptor (beta chain) was obtained from a study of blood T cell repertoires in COVID-19. The protocol was immunoSEQ multiplex PCR, while the TCRdb copy is restricted to in-frame clones and leaves out a portion. The repertoire holds about 150,000 clones, over 70% seen once, with roughly 19% in the top ten. V was cut by 7 bases and J by 3 bases, with 15 bases left in between. Germline loops: CDR1 SGHAT, CDR2 FQDESV (reference sequence). This CDR3 is built from 15 residues. The chain employs TRBV11-1 and TRBJ2-2; D perhaps matches TRBD2 (6 bases). The source material was peripheral blood. This clonotype was obtained from a woman between 70 and 85 years old who had recovered from COVID-19. The DNA of the CDR3 is TGTGCCAGCACCCCCGGGACTCCCTACACCGGGGAGCTGTTTTTT. This gives the protein CASTPGTPYTGELFF.